This is a list of T cell receptor beta chains from one sample in a study of early T cells in non-severe SARS-CoV-2 infection. TCRdb ran MiXCR on the 5' RACE reads and lists one entry per CDR3 protein. The table includes under 70,000 distinct CDR3 sequences, about 7.7% detected once. The specimen comprised whole blood, sampled at baseline. The receptors were sampled from an adult who was a healthcare worker with PCR-confirmed SARS-CoV-2 infection or an uninfected control (not recorded which). Each CDR3 is given with its conserved first and last residue. Fields, in order: CDR3 protein, J gene, V gene.

cdr3_aa: CASSSDSYNEQFF
j_call: TRBJ2-1
v_call: TRBV6-6

cdr3_aa: CSARAGGTYEQYF
j_call: TRBJ2-7
v_call: TRBV20-1

cdr3_aa: CASSRGQGTAEGVQFF
j_call: TRBJ2-1
v_call: TRBV7-2

cdr3_aa: CTSRLLTSGRCNEQFF
j_call: TRBJ2-1
v_call: TRBV1

cdr3_aa: CACAGTDTQYF
j_call: TRBJ2-3
v_call: TRBV30

cdr3_aa: CASSPIATSGNTIYF
j_call: TRBJ1-3
v_call: TRBV7-2

cdr3_aa: CASSTTPGQVSPNEQFF
j_call: TRBJ2-1
v_call: TRBV21-1

cdr3_aa: CAVQGLSKNIQYF
j_call: TRBJ2-4
v_call: TRBV3-1

cdr3_aa: CATSRVVGATNEKLFF
j_call: TRBJ1-4
v_call: TRBV15

cdr3_aa: CASSLAGAVDTQYF
j_call: TRBJ2-3
v_call: TRBV2

cdr3_aa: CASSFNRRGTGELFF
j_call: TRBJ2-2
v_call: TRBV14

cdr3_aa: CASSVEQNTEAFF
j_call: TRBJ1-1
v_call: TRBV9

cdr3_aa: CATSRDAVASQGEQFF
j_call: TRBJ2-1
v_call: TRBV15

cdr3_aa: CASSITSGNTIYF
j_call: TRBJ1-3
v_call: TRBV6-5

cdr3_aa: CSASRGGAYEQYF
j_call: TRBJ2-7
v_call: TRBV20-1

cdr3_aa: CASSYAGISSYNEQFF
j_call: TRBJ2-1
v_call: TRBV6-2/TRBV6-3

cdr3_aa: CASSQDQGWNTEAFF
j_call: TRBJ1-1
v_call: TRBV14

cdr3_aa: CASSLLAESTDTQYF
j_call: TRBJ2-3
v_call: TRBV4-1

cdr3_aa: CASSISTGFGGANVLTF
j_call: TRBJ2-6
v_call: TRBV2

cdr3_aa: CAISESHTAGAF
j_call: TRBJ1-2
v_call: TRBV10-3

cdr3_aa: CASSLDGTRNIQYF
j_call: TRBJ2-4
v_call: TRBV28

cdr3_aa: CASAGTASNTDTQYF
j_call: TRBJ2-3
v_call: TRBV2

cdr3_aa: CASSQEHGTTNTGELFF
j_call: TRBJ2-2
v_call: TRBV4-2

cdr3_aa: CASTSGWQTEAFF
j_call: TRBJ1-1
v_call: TRBV7-2

cdr3_aa: CASSLGTAFGEQYF
j_call: TRBJ2-7
v_call: TRBV6-2/TRBV6-3

cdr3_aa: CAWAGYRNGGELFF
j_call: TRBJ2-2
v_call: TRBV30

cdr3_aa: CASSLDGSEAFF
j_call: TRBJ1-1
v_call: TRBV7-8

cdr3_aa: CASSPTAYEQYF
j_call: TRBJ2-7
v_call: TRBV7-9

cdr3_aa: CASSQPHGTSRYEQYF
j_call: TRBJ2-7
v_call: TRBV7-8

cdr3_aa: CASSPSGTRMQYF
j_call: TRBJ2-3
v_call: TRBV11-2

cdr3_aa: CASSFREGRADTQYF
j_call: TRBJ2-3
v_call: TRBV7-2

cdr3_aa: CATSDNKGASGYTF
j_call: TRBJ1-2
v_call: TRBV24-1

cdr3_aa: CSARDWTSGSVQETQYF
j_call: TRBJ2-5
v_call: TRBV20-1

cdr3_aa: CASSLPTSYEQYF
j_call: TRBJ2-7
v_call: TRBV5-5

cdr3_aa: CASSVGEAGIQETQYF
j_call: TRBJ2-5
v_call: TRBV9

cdr3_aa: CSARDSGRANEQFF
j_call: TRBJ2-1
v_call: TRBV20-1

cdr3_aa: CASSPGTMNTEAFF
j_call: TRBJ1-1
v_call: TRBV27

cdr3_aa: CSVDPGQGVSYGYTF
j_call: TRBJ1-2
v_call: TRBV29-1

cdr3_aa: CASSLDHGLAGVEQHF
j_call: TRBJ2-7
v_call: TRBV7-2

cdr3_aa: CASRKDTSSYNEQFF
j_call: TRBJ2-1
v_call: TRBV6-4

cdr3_aa: CASTGGIDPYNEQFF
j_call: TRBJ2-1
v_call: TRBV6-2/TRBV6-3

cdr3_aa: CASSQEGNRGSPLHF
j_call: TRBJ1-6
v_call: TRBV3-1

cdr3_aa: CASSPISEHYTDTQYF
j_call: TRBJ2-3
v_call: TRBV5-1

cdr3_aa: CSLKGLAGTDTSTDTQYF
j_call: TRBJ2-3
v_call: TRBV29-1